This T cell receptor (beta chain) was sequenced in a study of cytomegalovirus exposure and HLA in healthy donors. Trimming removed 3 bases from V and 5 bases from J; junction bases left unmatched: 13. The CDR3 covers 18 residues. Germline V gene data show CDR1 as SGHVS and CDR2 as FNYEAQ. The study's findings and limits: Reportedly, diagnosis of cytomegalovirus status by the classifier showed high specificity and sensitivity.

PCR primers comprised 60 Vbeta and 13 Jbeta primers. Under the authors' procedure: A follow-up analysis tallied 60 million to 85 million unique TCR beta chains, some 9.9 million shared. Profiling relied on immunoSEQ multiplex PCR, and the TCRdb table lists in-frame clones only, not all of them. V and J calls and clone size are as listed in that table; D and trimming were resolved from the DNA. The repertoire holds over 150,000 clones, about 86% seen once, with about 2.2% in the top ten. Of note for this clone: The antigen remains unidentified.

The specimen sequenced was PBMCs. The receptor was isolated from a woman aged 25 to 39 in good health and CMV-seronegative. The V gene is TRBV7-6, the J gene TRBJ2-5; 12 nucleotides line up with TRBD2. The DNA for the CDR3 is TGTGCCAGCAGCTTGAGGGGGACTAGCGGGCGCACAGGGGAGACCCAGTACTTC. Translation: CASSLRGTSGRTGETQYF.